One TCR beta chain is described in this entry. The antigen remains unidentified. The data belong to a study of graft-versus-host responses after intestinal transplantation. Looking at the study overall: Recipients across the board were started on anti-thymocyte globulin induction, then kept on tacrolimus and steroids for about 3 years.

V was pared by 6 bases and J by 6 bases, with 8 bases between. This CDR3 region has 11 residues. Per germline, CDR1 MRHNA and CDR2 SNTAGT. The table came from immunoSEQ multiplex PCR; TCRdb's copy has only in-frame clones and leaves some out. The table shows 60,000 to 80,000 clones, with 80% to 95% occurring only once. This TCR was sampled from a human donor who received an intestinal transplant. The material was unstimulated CD8+ T cells sorted from spleen or lymph node cells, obtained before intestinal transplant. The chain links TRBV6-4 to TRBJ1-1, with D uncertain. The CDR3 DNA sequence: TGTGCCAGCAGGTCGGGGTCTGAAGCTTTCTTT. Translation gives CASRSGSEAFF.